The 7 T cell receptor beta chains listed next were all sequenced from one sample in a study of T cell clonality in common variable immunodeficiency. The protocol was immunoSEQ multiplex PCR, while the TCRdb copy is restricted to in-frame clones and leaves out a portion. The sample holds tens of thousands of clones, and no clone turns up only once. For these receptors, no antigen is known. Whole-study results and caveats: Reportedly, TCR beta sequences from common variable immunodeficiency showed fewer deletions and N-nucleotide insertions.

Sequencing input: peripheral blood mononuclear cells. These receptors all come from a human donor with common variable immunodeficiency.

This clone was seen a handful of times. With the read ending 3 residues before the CDR3 end, the germline J gene is used to fill in that end. The J gene is TRBJ2-1, the V gene TRBV18; tentative D call: TRBD1 (6 bases). Trimming removed 6 bases at V and 9 bases at J, with 21 bases between. Germline V gene data show CDR1 as KGHSH and CDR2 as LQKENI. The CDR3 loop spans 15 amino acids. The CDR3 is CASSLRQAAEGEQFF. The sequenced CDR3 bases are TGTGCCAGCTCGCTCAGACAGGCGGCTGAGGGTGAG.

A few counts support this clone. The CDR3 end lies 3 residues beyond the end of the read and is filled in from the germline J gene. The V and J genes are TRBV6-2 or TRBV6-3 and TRBJ1-2; possibly TRBD1 for D (6 bases). V lost 7 bases and J 2 bases, leaving 17 bases between the germline ends. The CDR3 has 15 amino acids. Germline loops: CDR1 MNHEY, CDR2 SVGEGT. Incomplete CDR3 DNA: TGTGCCAGCACCTTACGACAGGTCGGAAACTATGGC. It translates to CASTLRQVGNYG. In full, the CDR3 reads CASTLRQVGNYGYTF.

With respect to this clone: The read ends 3 residues early relative to the CDR3; the germline J gene fills the gap. The chain is built from TRBV7-2 and TRBJ2-5; D is perhaps TRBD2 (7 bases). Trimming cost V 2 bases and J 4 bases, with 14 bases left between them. This CDR3 has 15 residues. The germline V gene has CDR1 SGHTA and CDR2 FQGNSA. This CDR3 reads CASSLPGGPSETQYF. Incomplete CDR3 DNA: TGTGCCAGCAGCTTACCCGGGGGGCCGTCAGAGACC.

About this clone: From the germline J gene comes the end of the CDR3, since the read stops 3 residues before it. The chain employs TRBV7-2 and TRBJ2-5; the D gene is possibly TRBD1 (5 bases). Per the germline V gene, CDR1 is SGHTA and CDR2 is FQGNSA. The CDR3 is made up of 15 amino acids. V shed 5 bases and J shed 5 bases, with 18 bases lying between them. The CDR3: CASSLTAGRWETQYF. The DNA read from the CDR3 is TGTGCCAGCAGCCTTACCGCAGGGCGGTGGGAGACC. The full variable domain, completed using reference TRBV7-2 and TRBJ2-5, is GAGVSQSPSNKVTEKGKDVELRCDPISGHTALYWYRQSLGQGLEFLIYFQGNSAPDKSGLPSDRFSAERTGGSVSTLTIQRTQQEDSAVYLCASSLTAGRWETQYFGPGTRLLVL.

In regard to this clone: The read is 3 residues too short to cover the CDR3 end, so that end is filled in from the germline J gene. V and J are TRBV2 and TRBJ1-2; 7 bases are shared with TRBD1. Germline trimming cut 6 bases from V and 2 bases from J; bases unmatched to any gene: 3. CDR3 length: 13 amino acids. Per the germline V gene, CDR1 is SNHLY and CDR2 is FYNNEI. The sequenced part of the CDR3 DNA is TGTGCCAGCAGGATACAGGGGAACTATGGC. Amino acids: CASRIQGNYG. The whole CDR3 protein is CASRIQGNYGYTF.

Points on this clone: Sequencing ends 3 residues short of the CDR3 end; the germline J gene provides the rest. The V call is TRBV20-1, the J call TRBJ2-3; possible D gene TRBD1, 5 bases. CDR1 is DFQATT, CDR2 SNEGSKA, per germline (reference sequence). V lost 0 bases to trimming and J lost 2 bases, with 15 bases between them. This CDR3 region has 16 residues. The CDR3 DNA, read in part, is TGCAGTGCTAGAGATCTGGGGCAGGGTAACACAGATACG. It specifies CSARDLGQGNTDT. The full CDR3 reads CSARDLGQGNTDTQYF.

In regard to this clone: The read comes to an end 3 residues before the CDR3 does, leaving the germline J gene to fill in the end. This chain joins TRBV7-6 and TRBJ2-5; 7 nucleotides match TRBD2. V dropped 1 base and J dropped 3; count of bases not matched to a gene: 2. This CDR3 is built from 14 residues. The germline gives CDR1 SGHVS, CDR2 FNYEAQ. CDR3 sequence: CASSLVGTKETQYF. CDR3 bases read: TGTGCCAGCAGCTTAGTCGGGACTAAAGAGACC. Using reference TRBV7-6 and TRBJ2-5 for the parts outside the CDR3, the full variable domain is GAGVSQSPRYKVTKRGQDVALRCDPISGHVSLYWYRQALGQGPEFLTYFNYEAQQDKSGLPNDRFSAERPEGSISTLTIQRTEQRDSAMYRCASSLVGTKETQYFGPGTRLLVL.